This passage covers 28 T cell receptor beta chains from one sample sequenced in a study of OX40 agonist ivuxolimab in advanced cancers. Sequenced by immunoSEQ multiplex PCR; TCRdb stores in-frame clones only, minus some. Of under 50,000 clones listed, over 60% were seen once; the top ten hold around a tenth. Sequencing was performed on CD4+ or CD8+ T cells sorted from blood, taken in a trial of the OX40 agonist ivuxolimab. The receptors shown here come from an adult with an advanced solid tumor such as melanoma, head and neck, liver or kidney cancer.

By sample fraction, this clone is medium-sized. The chain uses TRBV11-2 and TRBJ1-2, with TRBD1 matching over 7 bases. The ends lost 4 bases at V and 8 bases at J; junction bases unmatched: 7. Germline lookup yields CDR1 SGHAT and CDR2 FQNNGV. This CDR3 spans 13 amino acids. In DNA form, the CDR3 reads TGTGCCAGCAGCTCTGGGACAGCAGGAGGCTACACCTTC. It encodes CASSSGTAGGYTF.

For the CDR3, the DNA is TGTGCCAGCAGCTTAGGGCCAGATACGCAGTATTTT. Its protein is CASSLGPDTQYF. V and J are TRBV11-2 and TRBJ2-3; D uncertain. This CDR3 spans 12 amino acids. Trimming shortened V by 1 base and J by 4 bases, and 3 bases separated the two germline ends. Germline V gene data show CDR1 as SGHAT and CDR2 as FQNNGV.

J is TRBJ1-2 and V is TRBV14; D uncertain. This CDR3 contains 13 residues. Between the trimmed V and J ends, which lost 2 bases and 8 bases, there was a span of 12 bases. CDR1 and CDR2 from the germline V gene are SGHDN and FVKESK. The CDR3 region has the DNA TGTGCCAGCAGCCAACAGACGGCGCGGGGCTACACCTTC. It yields the protein CASSQQTARGYTF.

A single count supports this clone. The chain is built from TRBV6-5 and TRBJ2-3, with no clear D. V was cut by 6 bases and J by 0 bases, with 13 bases left in between. CDR3 length: 15 residues. Germline V gives CDR1 MNHEY, CDR2 SVGAGI. This CDR3 is CASSLGGTSTDTQYF. The CDR3 nucleotides read TGTGCCAGCAGCTTGGGTGGAACTAGCACAGATACGCAGTATTTT.

This chain links TRBV11-2 with TRBJ2-3; the D is unclear. The CDR3 covers 13 residues. From germline, CDR1 is SGHAT and CDR2 FQNNGV. The V and J ends lost 4 bases and 2 bases respectively, with 7 bases between them. The CDR3 DNA sequence: TGTGCCAGCAGCTCCCGAATCACAGATACGCAGTATTTT. Translating gives CASSSRITDTQYF.

The chain couples TRBV28 to TRBJ1-1; 11 positions agree with TRBD1. Per the germline V gene, CDR1 is MDHEN and CDR2 is SYDVKM. There are 15 residues in the CDR3. J lost 10 bases, V lost 5 bases, and 12 bases had no gene match. This CDR3 reads CASSPSEGQGVRAFF. In DNA form, the CDR3 reads TGTGCCAGCAGTCCTTCTGAGGGACAGGGGGTAAGAGCTTTCTTT.

V and J are TRBV6-5 and TRBJ2-5; D remains unclear. CDR1 is MNHEY, CDR2 SVGAGI, per germline. Between the trimmed V and J ends, which lost 10 bases and 5 bases, there was a span of 11 bases. This CDR3 is 11 amino acids long. CDR3 sequence: CATFATETQYF. In nucleotides, the CDR3 is TGTGCCACATTTGCAACTGAGACCCAGTACTTC.

The chain couples TRBV28 to TRBJ1-5, with TRBD1 matching over 7 bases. V shed 7 bases, J shed 0 bases, and the junction held 6 bases outside the gene matches. CDR3 length: 15 amino acids. Germline loops: CDR1 MDHEN, CDR2 SYDVKM. The CDR3 coding sequence is TGTGCCAGCACCCCAGGGGGGTTTAGCAATCAGCCCCAGCATTTT. This translates into CASTPGGFSNQPQHF.

The chain carries TRBV6-5 and TRBJ2-5; possible D gene TRBD1, 5 bases. Between the trimmed V and J ends, which lost 5 bases and 0 bases, there was a span of 10 bases. Per the germline V gene, CDR1 is MNHEY and CDR2 is SVGAGI. The CDR3 is 14 residues long. The CDR3 loop reads CASSDWTNQETQYF. The CDR3 coding sequence is TGTGCCAGCAGTGACTGGACAAACCAAGAGACCCAGTACTTC.

V and J are TRBV27 and TRBJ2-4; possibly TRBD1 for D (6 bases). This CDR3 is built from 13 residues. V lost 6 bases to trimming and J lost 8 bases, with 14 bases between them. Germline CDR1 and CDR2: MNHEY and SMNVEV (reference sequence). The CDR3 spells CASRRRGVDIQYF. The CDR3 coding sequence is TGTGCCAGCAGGCGCAGGGGAGTAGACATTCAGTACTTC.

The chain recombines TRBV28 with TRBJ1-5, with TRBD1 matching 8 bases. The trim removed 3 bases at V and 6 bases at J, leaving 10 bases unmatched. Germline assignment: CDR1 MDHEN and CDR2 SYDVKM. CDR3 length equals 16 residues. CDR3 amino acids: CASSLGKDREGQPQHF. DNA of the CDR3: TGTGCCAGCAGTTTGGGAAAGGACAGGGAGGGTCAGCCCCAGCATTTT.

This clone was seen once. The V gene is TRBV6-5, the J gene TRBJ2-5; 9 nucleotides align to TRBD2. The CDR3 consists of 16 residues. V lost 2 bases, J lost 4 bases, and 8 bases stayed unmatched. In germline, CDR1 is MNHEY, CDR2 SVGAGI. The CDR3 sequence: CASSYAGGGARETQYF. The CDR3 DNA sequence: TGTGCCAGCAGTTACGCGGGCGGGGGGGCCCGAGAGACCCAGTACTTC.

There are a few counts of this clone. CDR3 bases: TGTGCCAGCAGCTTAACGGGGGCTAGACCCAATGAGCAGTTCTTC. Translated, it gives CASSLTGARPNEQFF. The chain recombines TRBV7-3 with TRBJ2-1, with D perhaps TRBD1 (6 bases). Looked up from germline, CDR1 is SGHTA and CDR2 is FQGTGA. This CDR3 has 15 amino acids. V was cut by 0 bases and J by 6 bases, with 12 bases left in between.

The chain recombines TRBV11-2 with TRBJ1-4, with D unresolved. The CDR3 contains 15 residues. The ends were cut back, 1 base at V and 7 bases at J, with 13 bases in the middle. Germline loops: CDR1 SGHAT, CDR2 FQNNGV. The CDR3 DNA reads TGTGCCAGCAGCTTAGGTTTTGGGAAGGGTGAAAAACTGTTTTTT. Translation gives CASSLGFGKGEKLFF.

This chain links TRBV14 with TRBJ2-7; tentative D call: TRBD2 (5 bases). CDR1 and CDR2 from the germline V gene are SGHDN and FVKESK. Trimming took off 4 bases at V and 5 bases at J, with 12 bases between the two ends. The CDR3 runs 13 residues. CDR3 sequence reads: CASSRSGGHEQYF. The CDR3 DNA reads as TGTGCCAGCAGCCGGAGTGGAGGCCACGAGCAGTACTTC.

The CDR3 spells CASSRKLWSTEAFF. The CDR3 DNA sequence: TGTGCCAGCAGCAGAAAACTATGGTCCACTGAAGCTTTCTTT. The chain recombines TRBV7-8 with TRBJ1-1; D is uncertain. The CDR3 has 14 residues. V was trimmed by 5 bases and J by 4 bases, leaving 14 bases between them. Germline V lookup: CDR1 SGHVS, CDR2 FQNEAQ.

The rearrangement joins TRBV5-4 to TRBJ2-6; 8 nucleotides match TRBD2. The CDR3 totals 16 residues. V shed 6 bases, J shed 2 bases, and the junction held 7 bases outside the gene matches. Germline V gene data show CDR1 as SGHNT and CDR2 as YYREEE (reference sequence). The CDR3 coding sequence is TGTGCCAGCACCCCGGGGGGGGTAGCTGGGGCCAACGTCCTGACTTTC. This sequence encodes CASTPGGVAGANVLTF.

The chain is built from TRBV2 and TRBJ1-2, with a weak D call TRBD1 (5 bases). The germline gives CDR1 SNHLY, CDR2 FYNNEI. This CDR3 is built from 15 residues. V lost 2 bases and J 3 bases, leaving 13 bases between the germline ends. The CDR3 region has the DNA TGTGCCAGCAGTGAAATGGGGGTTGCAGACTATGGCTACACCTTC. This gives the protein CASSEMGVADYGYTF.

This clone has just one count. The chain couples TRBV29-1 to TRBJ2-1, with TRBD2 matching 13 bases. J was trimmed by 4 bases and V by 0 bases; bases with no gene match: 9. There are 18 residues in the CDR3. Germline values: CDR1 SQVTM, CDR2 ANQGSEA. The CDR3 DNA sequence: TGCAGCGTTGAAGATCTGGGCAGACTAGCGGGAGGATACAATGAGCAGTTCTTC. Its protein is CSVEDLGRLAGGYNEQFF.

V gene TRBV30 combines with J gene TRBJ1-4; perhaps TRBD1 as D (5 bases). This CDR3 spans 15 amino acids. Trimming cost V 2 bases and J 1 base, with 11 bases left between them. Germline CDR1 reads GTSNPN; CDR2 reads SVGIG (reference sequence). In nucleotides, the CDR3 is TGTGCCTGGAGTATTGGGGCTGGAACTAATGAAAAACTGTTTTTT. Translation: CAWSIGAGTNEKLFF. The full variable domain, in which reference TRBV30 and TRBJ1-4 provide the parts outside the CDR3, is SQTIHQWPATLVQPVGSPLSLECTVEGTSNPNLYWYRQAAGRGLQLLFYSVGIGQISSEVPQNLSASRPQDRQFILSSKKLLLSDSGFYLCAWSIGAGTNEKLFFGSGTQLSVL.

This rearrangement joins TRBV5-1 to TRBJ2-1; D gene unclear. Between the trimmed V and J ends, which lost 4 bases and 5 bases, there was a span of 7 bases. The CDR3 is made up of 12 amino acids. Germline V lookup: CDR1 SGHRS, CDR2 YFSETQ. Written as DNA, the CDR3 is TGCGCCAGCAGCGTCCGGAACAATGAGCAGTTCTTC. It codes for CASSVRNNEQFF.

The V gene is TRBV28, the J gene TRBJ2-1; 8 bases are shared with TRBD2. CDR1 and CDR2 from the germline V gene are MDHEN and SYDVKM. The CDR3 has 16 amino acids. V trimming: 4 bases; J trimming: 6 bases; junction bases outside the gene matches: 11. The CDR3 sequence: CASSSAGGAASNEQFF. In DNA, the CDR3 is TGTGCCAGCAGTTCCGCCGGGGGGGCGGCAAGCAATGAGCAGTTCTTC.

The gene calls are TRBV28 and TRBJ1-3, with TRBD1 as a possible D gene (6 bases). With 7 bases removed from V and 0 bases from J, the gap between germline ends came to 13 bases. From germline, CDR1 is MDHEN and CDR2 SYDVKM. The CDR3 runs to 15 residues. CDR3 sequence reads: CASTPDSSSGNTIYF. Here the CDR3 DNA reads TGTGCCAGCACTCCGGACAGCTCCTCTGGAAACACCATATATTTT.

This clone has just a few counts. The chain links TRBV5-1 to TRBJ2-5; D is possibly TRBD1 (5 bases). The CDR3 is 15 amino acids. Germline V gene data show CDR1 as SGHRS and CDR2 as YFSETQ. Trimming shortened V by 3 bases and J by 5 bases, and 17 bases separated the two germline ends. As DNA, the CDR3 is TGCGCCAGCAGCTGGGGTAGGGGTTATGAGGAGACCCAGTACTTC. Amino acid sequence: CASSWGRGYEETQYF.

The chain links TRBV11-2 to TRBJ1-2; 7 positions match TRBD1. V lost 0 bases, J lost 9 bases, and 7 bases stayed unmatched. The CDR3 is 14 amino acids. The germline gives CDR1 SGHAT, CDR2 FQNNGV. The CDR3 DNA reads as TGTGCCAGCAGCTTAGAGGCAGGGGGGGAACGCTACACCTTC. This translates into CASSLEAGGERYTF.

The rearrangement joins TRBV6-1 to TRBJ2-7; D may be TRBD1 (5 bases). Trimming cost V 2 bases and J 5 bases, with 10 bases left between them. CDR3 length: 13 residues. Germline V gives CDR1 MNHNS, CDR2 SASEGT. The CDR3 is CASSEKGWDEQYF. As DNA, the CDR3 is TGTGCCAGCAGTGAAAAGGGGTGGGACGAGCAGTACTTC.

This rearrangement joins TRBV28 to TRBJ1-6, with unresolved D. Germline V gives CDR1 MDHEN, CDR2 SYDVKM. The germline V and J ends were trimmed by 8 bases and 0 bases, with 8 bases remaining between them. There are 14 residues in the CDR3. The CDR3: CASRTHSYNSPLHF. For the CDR3, the DNA is TGTGCCAGCCGCACCCACTCCTATAATTCACCCCTCCACTTT.

This clone has only one observation. This chain joins TRBV15 and TRBJ2-3, with 7 bases lining up with TRBD2. V gave up 0 bases and J gave up 5 bases; unmatched junction bases: 5. There are 15 residues in the CDR3. Germline loops: CDR1 LNHNV, CDR2 YYDKDF (reference sequence). The CDR3 protein is CATSRERESIDTQYF. The CDR3 DNA reads as TGTGCCACCAGCAGAGAGCGGGAGTCGATAGATACGCAGTATTTT.